These 7 T cell receptor beta chains originate from one sample sequenced in a study of human T cells and chemical hapten exposure (dated by TCRdb to the early 2020s). This sample's time point label indicates: healthy volunteer bleed at 6 weeks. Unfractionated whole blood was collected in Tempus Blood RNA tubes, and total RNA was extracted from that blood. Preparation of the library involved RACE. This sample was sequenced with a NextSeq 500. Starting from the raw public reads, TCRdb applied fastp trimming at Q25, assembled clones with MiXCR and retained in-frame beta chains. Rows matching on CDR3 protein sequence are summarized as one entry with the most common DNA and genes. For this sample there are roughly 71,000 distinct CDR3 sequences; approximately 6.2% appear just once. The biggest ten clones account for roughly 3.5% of the sample. The sequenced sample consisted of whole blood. The source of these receptors is a female donor in good health. Some clones in this sample may be carry-over from other donors' samples.

Only a few counts were recorded for this clonotype. V usage is TRBV7-9 and J usage is TRBJ2-6; TRBD1 aligns across 9 bases. The CDR3 contains 18 residues. The trim removed 5 bases at V and 0 bases at J, leaving 8 bases unmatched. Germline lookup yields CDR1 SEHNR and CDR2 FQNEAQ (reference sequence). CDR3 in DNA: TGTGCCAGCAGCGGATGGGACAGGGAGCGCTCTGGGGCCAACGTCCTGACTTTC. It encodes CASSGWDRERSGANVLTF. The whole variable domain, remainder taken from reference TRBV7-9 and TRBJ2-6, is DTGVSQNPRHKITKRGQNVTFRCDPISEHNRLYWYRQTLGQGPEFLTYFQNEAQLEKSRLLSDRFSAERPKGSFSTLEIQRTEQGDSAMYLCASSGWDRERSGANVLTFGAGSRLTVL.

This clonotype has ten or more counts. The chain combines TRBV29-1 with TRBJ1-2; no clear D. CDR1 is SQVTM, CDR2 ANQGSEA, per germline. The CDR3 spans 14 residues. With 6 bases removed from V and 5 bases from J, the gap between germline ends came to 19 bases. CDR3 nucleotides: TGCAGCGTCGAAAACCTAGTGGACGTATATGGCTACACCTTC. Amino acids: CSVENLVDVYGYTF.

This clonotype was picked up many times. This chain links TRBV5-1 with TRBJ1-2; weak D call: TRBD1 (5 bases). V lost 3 bases, J lost 4 bases, and 16 bases lay in between. The germline CDR1 and CDR2 sequences are SGHRS and YFSETQ. The CDR3 runs 15 residues. The CDR3 is CASSSTGGGGYGYTF. The CDR3 DNA follows: TGCGCCAGCAGCTCCACAGGCGGGGGTGGCTATGGCTACACCTTC.

V gene TRBV28 combines with J gene TRBJ2-6; D not resolved. V lost 7 bases and J lost 1, with 5 bases in between. The CDR3 contains 13 residues. Per the germline V gene, CDR1 is MDHEN and CDR2 is SYDVKM. The CDR3 reads CASTWSGANVLTF. In nucleotides, the CDR3 is TGTGCCAGCACTTGGTCTGGGGCCAACGTCCTGACTTTC.

Ten or more counts support this clonotype. The chain links TRBV10-3 to TRBJ2-7; 7 bases line up with TRBD1. With 2 bases clipped from V and 2 bases from J, the junction kept 6 bases outside the gene matches. Germline V gene sequence: CDR1 ENHRY, CDR2 SYGVKD. The CDR3 runs to 15 residues. CDR3 nucleotides: TGTGCCATCAGTGAGCACAGGGGAACTACCTACGAGCAGTACTTC. It specifies CAISEHRGTTYEQYF.

This clonotype was counted a few times. The V and J genes are TRBV6-1 and TRBJ1-1, with TRBD1 matching over 8 bases. Per the germline V gene, CDR1 is MNHNS and CDR2 is SASEGT. With V trimmed by 6 bases and J by 4 bases, 10 bases remained unmatched. This CDR3 spans 15 amino acids. Written as DNA, the CDR3 is TGTGCCAGCAGGAATCAGGGGGCTGGTTTCACTGAAGCTTTCTTT. Amino acid sequence: CASRNQGAGFTEAFF.

In this sample, this clonotype turned up many times. In DNA form, the CDR3 reads TGTGCCAGCAGCTTAGGCGGGGGGGACCATCAGCCCCAGCATTTT. Amino acids: CASSLGGGDHQPQHF. J is TRBJ1-5 and V is TRBV7-2; tentative D call: TRBD1 (5 bases). CDR1 is SGHTA, CDR2 FQGNSA, per germline. This CDR3 region has 15 residues. The ends were cut back, 1 base at V and 5 bases at J, with 12 bases in the middle.